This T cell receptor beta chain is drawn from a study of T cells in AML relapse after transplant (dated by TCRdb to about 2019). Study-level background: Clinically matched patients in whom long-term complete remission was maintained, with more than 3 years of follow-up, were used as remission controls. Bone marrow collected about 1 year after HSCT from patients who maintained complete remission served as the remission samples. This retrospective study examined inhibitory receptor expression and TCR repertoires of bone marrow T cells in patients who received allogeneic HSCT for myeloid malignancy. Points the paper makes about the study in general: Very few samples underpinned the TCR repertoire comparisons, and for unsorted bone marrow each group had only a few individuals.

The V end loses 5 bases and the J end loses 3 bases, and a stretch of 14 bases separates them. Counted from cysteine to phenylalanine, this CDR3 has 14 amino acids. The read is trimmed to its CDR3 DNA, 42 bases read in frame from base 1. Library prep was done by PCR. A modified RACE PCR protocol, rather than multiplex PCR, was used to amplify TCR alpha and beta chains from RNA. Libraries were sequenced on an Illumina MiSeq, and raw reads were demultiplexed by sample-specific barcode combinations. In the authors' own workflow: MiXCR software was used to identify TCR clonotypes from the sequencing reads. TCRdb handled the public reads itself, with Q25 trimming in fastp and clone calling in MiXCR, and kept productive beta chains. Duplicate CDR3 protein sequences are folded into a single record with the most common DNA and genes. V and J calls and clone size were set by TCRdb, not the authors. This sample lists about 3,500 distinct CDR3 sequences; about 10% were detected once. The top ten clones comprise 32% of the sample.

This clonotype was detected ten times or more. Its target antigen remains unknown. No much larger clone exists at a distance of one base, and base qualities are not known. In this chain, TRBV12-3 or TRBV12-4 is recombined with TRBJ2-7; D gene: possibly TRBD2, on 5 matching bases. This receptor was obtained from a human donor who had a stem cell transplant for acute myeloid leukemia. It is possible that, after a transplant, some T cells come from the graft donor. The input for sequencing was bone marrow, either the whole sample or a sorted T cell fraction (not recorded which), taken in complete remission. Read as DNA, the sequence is TGTGCCAGCAGTGGTTCAGAGGGTAGCTACGAGCAGTACTTC. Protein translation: CASSGSEGSYEQYF.